This passage covers 3 T cell receptor beta chains from one sample sequenced in a study of blood T cells in healthy people across ages. It was with a sample-barcoded 5' primer and a J-beta primer mix that a second PCR of about 6 to 12 cycles was run. A single record per CDR3 protein comes from TCRdb applying MiXCR to the 5' RACE reads. This sample carries about 800,000 distinct CDR3 sequences, around 25% of them seen once, and the ten largest clones take 3% to 4%. The sample was also linked to a second study, of T cells of mothers and their children.

Material: blood. The receptors originated from a boy aged 5 to 17 in good health.

There are a few counts of this clonotype. The J gene is TRBJ2-7, the V gene TRBV5-1; D is uncertain. The CDR3 is 13 residues long. The V gene's germline CDR1 is SGHRS and CDR2 YFSETQ. The V end lost 3 bases, the J end lost 1 base, and 8 bases lay between the germline ends. CDR3 amino acids: CASSSEPSYEQYF. The DNA of the CDR3 is TGCGCCAGCAGCTCTGAACCGTCCTACGAGCAGTACTTC.

This clonotype was counted only a few times. The V and J genes are TRBV4-3 and TRBJ1-1, with D unclear. The germline V gene encodes CDR1 LGHNA and CDR2 YSLEER. The CDR3 contains 14 residues. With 1 base removed from V and 4 bases from J, the gap between germline ends came to 10 bases. CDR3 region: CASSQGGLITEAFF. CDR3 nucleotides: TGCGCCAGCAGCCAAGGGGGTTTGATCACTGAAGCTTTCTTT.

The chain couples TRBV6-6 to TRBJ1-4; TRBD1 is a possible D gene (5 bases). This CDR3 is 14 amino acids long. The ends were cut back, 7 bases at V and 5 bases at J, with 14 bases in the middle. Germline V gives CDR1 MNHNY, CDR2 SVGAGI (reference sequence). This CDR3 is CASTPVGPNEKLFF. The CDR3 DNA follows: TGTGCCAGCACCCCAGTGGGGCCAAATGAAAAACTGTTTTTT.